This paragraph covers one T cell receptor beta chain sequence. The data stem from a study of blood T cell repertoires in COVID-19. Study background: Sites in the United States, Italy and Spain provided acute and convalescent COVID-19 samples. T cells, B-cell-depleted T cells, or PBMCs supplied cDNA or gDNA.

In the study's own analysis: Scientists estimated how many nucleated cells there were by amplifying reference gene primers. Data came from immunoSEQ multiplex PCR; TCRdb stores just in-frame clones and leaves some out. That table gives V, J and clone size, and the DNA gave D and trimming. Of about 15,000 clones detected, approximately 84% appear once; the ten largest clones hold under 20%. The V gene's germline CDR1 is SGHRS and CDR2 YFSETQ. This CDR3 has 15 amino acids. Unmatched junction bases numbered 5, after V lost 4 bases and J lost 5 bases. The sequenced sample consisted of peripheral blood. The genes are TRBV5-1 and TRBJ1-4; 10 bases align to TRBD1. The origin of this receptor is a human donor in a cohort sampled during active COVID-19. For the CDR3, the DNA is TGCGCCAGCAGCAGGCGGGACAGGGGAAATGAAAAACTGTTTTTT. Translating it yields CASSRRDRGNEKLFF.